Listed below are T cell receptor beta chains from one sample, sequenced in a study of CD8+ T cells in alopecia areata. Measured with immunoSEQ multiplex PCR; TCRdb has only the in-frame clones, and not every one. The repertoire holds some 150,000 clones, with under 60% as singletons. The sequenced sample was CD4+ T cells sorted from blood, obtained at week 0. Receptors originate from a human donor with alopecia areata. The CDR3 runs from the conserved cysteine through the conserved F or W. Fields, in order: clone size, V gene, J gene, D gene, CDR3 DNA, CDR3 protein. The D gene is left open where the match is weak. Size tells how often a clone was seen (once, few, many) or the class of an expanded clone, and some rows leave it out.

clone size: NA
V gene: TRBV29-1
J gene: TRBJ1-2
D gene: NA
CDR3 DNA: TGCAGCGTTGAAGAGGGTCCATCGGGGGGCTACACCTTC
CDR3 protein: CSVEEGPSGGYTF

clone size: NA
V gene: TRBV25-1
J gene: TRBJ1-1
D gene: TRBD1
CDR3 DNA: TGTGCCAGCCGAGGACAGGGTGTCTCCCGGGCTTTCTTT
CDR3 protein: CASRGQGVSRAFF

clone size: NA
V gene: TRBV18
J gene: TRBJ1-1
D gene: NA
CDR3 DNA: TGTGCCAGCTCACCGTCTGAGGGCTCATACACTGAAGCTTTCTTT
CDR3 protein: CASSPSEGSYTEAFF

clone size: NA
V gene: TRBV7-8
J gene: TRBJ2-3
D gene: NA
CDR3 DNA: TGTGCCAGCAGCTTACCGAACTTCCGAAGCACAGATACGCAGTATTTT
CDR3 protein: CASSLPNFRSTDTQYF

clone size: NA
V gene: TRBV4-1
J gene: TRBJ1-4
D gene: NA
CDR3 DNA: TGCGCCAGCAGCATATCGAAGGGGTCCTATGAAAAACTGTTTTTT
CDR3 protein: CASSISKGSYEKLFF

clone size: NA
V gene: TRBV27
J gene: TRBJ1-5
D gene: NA
CDR3 DNA: TGTGCCAGCCATGGGGCGAGCAATCAGCCCCAGCATTTT
CDR3 protein: CASHGASNQPQHF

clone size: few
V gene: TRBV15
J gene: TRBJ1-1
D gene: TRBD1
CDR3 DNA: TGTGCCACCAGCTACATGACAGGGGAAGCCACTGAAGCTTTCTTT
CDR3 protein: CATSYMTGEATEAFF

clone size: few
V gene: TRBV5-1
J gene: TRBJ2-7
D gene: TRBD1
CDR3 DNA: TGCGCCAGCACCACCGGGACAGGGATCTACGAGCAGTACTTC
CDR3 protein: CASTTGTGIYEQYF

clone size: few
V gene: TRBV7-2
J gene: TRBJ1-2
D gene: TRBD1
CDR3 DNA: TGTGCCAGCAGCCCCCGGTCTGGGGACAGGGGCTATGGCTACACCTTC
CDR3 protein: CASSPRSGDRGYGYTF

clone size: NA
V gene: TRBV7-9
J gene: TRBJ2-2
D gene: NA
CDR3 DNA: TGTGCCAGCAGCGTAAGGGGTTCCCCCACCGGGGAGCTGTTTTTT
CDR3 protein: CASSVRGSPTGELFF

clone size: NA
V gene: TRBV29-1
J gene: TRBJ2-3
D gene: NA
CDR3 DNA: TGCAGCGTTGCTTCCGACGCCCAGGGGTATTTT
CDR3 protein: CSVASDAQGYF

clone size: NA
V gene: TRBV30
J gene: TRBJ2-1
D gene: TRBD2
CDR3 DNA: TGTGCCTGGAGTGGAATTCGGGGGGTGAGCTACAATGAGCAGTTCTTC
CDR3 protein: CAWSGIRGVSYNEQFF

clone size: once
V gene: TRBV6-5
J gene: TRBJ1-6
D gene: NA
CDR3 DNA: TGTGCCAGCAGTAAGGGACCGTTGGGGGCCCTCCACTTT
CDR3 protein: CASSKGPLGALHF

clone size: few
V gene: TRBV5-1
J gene: TRBJ1-1
D gene: NA
CDR3 DNA: TGCGCCAGCAGCGGGGGAACATGGAACACTGAAGCTTTCTTT
CDR3 protein: CASSGGTWNTEAFF

clone size: few
V gene: TRBV10-3
J gene: TRBJ1-3
D gene: NA
CDR3 DNA: TGTGCCATGACGGACTCTGGAAACACCATATATTTT
CDR3 protein: CAMTDSGNTIYF

clone size: NA
V gene: TRBV4-1
J gene: TRBJ2-7
D gene: NA
CDR3 DNA: TGCGCCAGCAGCCTAAACCTCGACAGTCTTCCCGCCTACGAGCAGTACTTC
CDR3 protein: CASSLNLDSLPAYEQYF

clone size: NA
V gene: TRBV5-1
J gene: TRBJ2-7
D gene: NA
CDR3 DNA: TGCGCCAGCAGCTTCGACAGTACCTACGAGCAGTACTTC
CDR3 protein: CASSFDSTYEQYF

clone size: NA
V gene: TRBV18
J gene: TRBJ1-4
D gene: NA
CDR3 DNA: TGTGCCAGCTCCGGGGCCATCCTTAGCCGGAATGAAAAACTGTTTTTT
CDR3 protein: CASSGAILSRNEKLFF

clone size: once
V gene: TRBV29-1
J gene: TRBJ1-3
D gene: NA
CDR3 DNA: TGCAGCGTTGAGGCGGGAAACACCATATATTTT
CDR3 protein: CSVEAGNTIYF

clone size: few
V gene: TRBV6-1
J gene: TRBJ1-5
D gene: NA
CDR3 DNA: TGTGCCAGCAGTGAAATGGTTTGGGAGGGGTTCGGTCAGCCCCAGCATTTT
CDR3 protein: CASSEMVWEGFGQPQHF

clone size: few
V gene: TRBV18
J gene: TRBJ2-7
D gene: TRBD1
CDR3 DNA: TGTGCCAGCTCACCCGGACAGGGGAACAACGAGCAGTACTTC
CDR3 protein: CASSPGQGNNEQYF

clone size: NA
V gene: TRBV11-2
J gene: TRBJ2-7
D gene: TRBD1
CDR3 DNA: TGTGCCAGCAGCTCGCCCCGGGACAGCTCCTACGAGCAGTACTTC
CDR3 protein: CASSSPRDSSYEQYF

clone size: many
V gene: TRBV2
J gene: TRBJ2-3
D gene: NA
CDR3 DNA: TGTGCCAGCAGCCGGACTGTAAGCACAGATACGCAGTATTTT
CDR3 protein: CASSRTVSTDTQYF

clone size: NA
V gene: TRBV6-1
J gene: TRBJ1-2
D gene: NA
CDR3 DNA: TGTGCCAGCAGTGATTCCAGGAGCTATAACTATGGCTACACCTTC
CDR3 protein: CASSDSRSYNYGYTF

clone size: NA
V gene: TRBV2
J gene: TRBJ2-7
D gene: NA
CDR3 DNA: TGTGCCAGCAGTGAACTAGGCTACGAGCAGTACTTC
CDR3 protein: CASSELGYEQYF

clone size: NA
V gene: TRBV7-8
J gene: TRBJ1-5
D gene: NA
CDR3 DNA: TGTGCCAGCCCAGGGATCGGTGGCAATCAGCCCCAGCATTTT
CDR3 protein: CASPGIGGNQPQHF

clone size: NA
V gene: TRBV11-2
J gene: TRBJ2-5
D gene: NA
CDR3 DNA: TGTGCCAGCAGCTATCCGGGGGAGACCCAGTACTTC
CDR3 protein: CASSYPGETQYF

clone size: NA
V gene: TRBV11-3
J gene: TRBJ2-5
D gene: NA
CDR3 DNA: TGTGCCAGCAGCACCCACAGGGAGGGGACCCAGTACTTC
CDR3 protein: CASSTHREGTQYF

clone size: once
V gene: TRBV9
J gene: TRBJ1-5
D gene: NA
CDR3 DNA: TGTGCCAGCAGCCGCTCGCCTAGCAATCAGCCCCAGCATTTT
CDR3 protein: CASSRSPSNQPQHF

clone size: NA
V gene: TRBV29-1
J gene: TRBJ1-1
D gene: NA
CDR3 DNA: TGCAGCGTTGAAAGGAACACTGAAGCTTTCTTT
CDR3 protein: CSVERNTEAFF

clone size: NA
V gene: TRBV25-1
J gene: TRBJ1-6
D gene: NA
CDR3 DNA: TGTGCCAGCAGCTATCAGGGTGATTCACCCCTCCACTTT
CDR3 protein: CASSYQGDSPLHF

clone size: NA
V gene: TRBV7-8
J gene: TRBJ2-3
D gene: TRBD2
CDR3 DNA: TGTGCCAGCAGCTTTGCTAGCGGGGGGGACACAGATACGCAGTATTTT
CDR3 protein: CASSFASGGDTDTQYF

clone size: NA
V gene: TRBV27
J gene: TRBJ2-3
D gene: TRBD2
CDR3 DNA: TGTGCCAGCAGTTTCATCGGACTAGCGGGGGGACCGCGGGATACGCAGTATTTT
CDR3 protein: CASSFIGLAGGPRDTQYF

clone size: NA
V gene: TRBV29-1
J gene: TRBJ1-2
D gene: TRBD1
CDR3 DNA: TGCAGCGTTGATAATAGGCAGGACAGGGAAGCTGGCTACACCTTC
CDR3 protein: CSVDNRQDREAGYTF

clone size: few
V gene: TRBV9
J gene: TRBJ2-3
D gene: NA
CDR3 DNA: TGTGCCAGCAGCGTAGAGGTTGGTGTCACAGATACGCAGTATTTT
CDR3 protein: CASSVEVGVTDTQYF

clone size: NA
V gene: TRBV4-3
J gene: TRBJ2-5
D gene: TRBD1
CDR3 DNA: TGCGCCAGCAGCCGAAGGACAGGGTGGCAAGAGACCCAGTACTTC
CDR3 protein: CASSRRTGWQETQYF

clone size: few
V gene: TRBV2
J gene: TRBJ1-2
D gene: TRBD1
CDR3 DNA: TGTGCCACCCAGCCGGACAGGCTCGATGGCTACACCTTC
CDR3 protein: CATQPDRLDGYTF

clone size: NA
V gene: TRBV10-3
J gene: TRBJ1-2
D gene: NA
CDR3 DNA: TGTGCCATCAGTGAGCGGGGAGAGGTCTATGGCTACACCTTC
CDR3 protein: CAISERGEVYGYTF

clone size: NA
V gene: TRBV5-1
J gene: TRBJ2-2
D gene: NA
CDR3 DNA: TGCGCCAGCAGCTCCACATCAGCGAACACCGGGGAGCTGTTTTTT
CDR3 protein: CASSSTSANTGELFF

clone size: NA
V gene: TRBV5-1
J gene: TRBJ2-5
D gene: TRBD2
CDR3 DNA: TGCGCCAGCAGCTCCGCGACTAGCGGGCCCCAAGAGACCCAGTACTTC
CDR3 protein: CASSSATSGPQETQYF

clone size: NA
V gene: TRBV15
J gene: TRBJ1-1
D gene: NA
CDR3 DNA: TGTGCCACCAGCAGAGAACAGTGGGACGGGGTGGCTTTCTTT
CDR3 protein: CATSREQWDGVAFF

clone size: NA
V gene: TRBV29-1
J gene: TRBJ1-2
D gene: NA
CDR3 DNA: TGCAGCGTTGACGTAGGGGCCAGCTATGGCTACACCTTC
CDR3 protein: CSVDVGASYGYTF